This is a list of T cell receptor beta chains from one sample in a study of blood T cells in healthy people across ages. Via MiXCR, TCRdb re-called the 5' RACE reads, giving one row per CDR3 protein. This table has roughly 640,000 distinct CDR3 sequences, 25% to 30% appearing once. The sequenced material came from blood. These receptor sequences come from an elderly woman in good health. Both conserved end residues are part of each CDR3. A D gene is named only where the DNA matches it firmly. Clone size, where shown, is once, few, many, or a class for clones that have expanded.

v_call,j_call,clone_size,d_call,cdr3_nt,cdr3_aa
TRBV9,TRBJ2-1,many,-,TGTGCCAGCAGCGCATATCTAGGGGGTGAGCAGTTCTTC,CASSAYLGGEQFF
TRBV20-1,TRBJ1-4,many,TRBD1,TGCAGTGCTAGAGATGCGAGACAGGGACTCGGGAAACTGTTTTTT,CSARDARQGLGKLFF
TRBV27,TRBJ2-5,-,-,TGTGCCAGCAGTTCCGTTTACAGGCGGAATGAGCAGTACTTC,CASSSVYRRNEQYF
TRBV28,TRBJ1-1,few,-,TGTGCCAGCAGTTTAAGGGGGTTCACTGAAGCTTTCTTT,CASSLRGFTEAFF
TRBV3-1,TRBJ2-2,-,TRBD1,TGTGCCAGCAGCCTGCGGACAGGCGTTTCCCCCGGGGAGCTGTTTTTT,CASSLRTGVSPGELFF
TRBV18,TRBJ2-3,-,-,TGTGCCAGCCCACCGGACGGCACAGATACGCAGTATTTT,CASPPDGTDTQYF
TRBV10-3,TRBJ2-5,many,TRBD2,TGTGCCATCAGTGAGGCGTGGCGGGGGGGTCCGGAGACCCAGTACTTC,CAISEAWRGGPETQYF
TRBV18,TRBJ2-7,many,-,TGTGCCAGCTCACTCCAAAGACAGTTGGGACACGAGCAGTACTTC,CASSLQRQLGHEQYF
TRBV5-1,TRBJ2-1,many,TRBD2,TGCGCCAGCAGCCAGGATTGGGGGGGGGCCTACAATGAGCAGTTCTTC,CASSQDWGGAYNEQFF
TRBV5-1,TRBJ1-2,-,TRBD1,TGCGCCAGCAGCTTGGCGGACAGGGGCCCGAACTATGGCTACACCTTC,CASSLADRGPNYGYTF
TRBV20-1,TRBJ1-5,many,TRBD1,TGCAGTGCATCGGACAGGGCTCAGCCCCAGCATTTT,CSASDRAQPQHF
TRBV20-1,TRBJ2-1,many,TRBD1,TGCAGTGCTGGGGAACCCGGGACAGGGGGCTTGGGTGAGCAGTTCTTC,CSAGEPGTGGLGEQFF
TRBV30,TRBJ1-5,once,-,TGTGCCTGGAGTGTAGCCAGGGCAGATCAGCCCCAGCATTTT,CAWSVARADQPQHF
TRBV29-1,TRBJ2-5,many,-,TGCAGCGTTGGGAGAGTCCAAGAGACCCAGTACTTC,CSVGRVQETQYF
TRBV6-2/TRBV6-3,TRBJ1-1,-,-,TGTGCCGGCAGTACCGGAGGCTGGCGAGCTTTCTTT,CAGSTGGWRAFF
TRBV20-1,TRBJ2-7,-,TRBD2,TGCAGTGCTAGGAGGTCAACTAGCGGTATCTACGAGCAGTACTTC,CSARRSTSGIYEQYF
TRBV4-3,TRBJ2-1,many,-,TGCGCCAGCAGCCCCCGGGGCCTCTCCCCCTACAATGAGCAGTTCTTC,CASSPRGLSPYNEQFF
TRBV7-8,TRBJ2-7,few,TRBD1,TGTGCCAGCAGCTTAGCGATAAGACAGGGCCTTCACTACGAGCAGTACTTC,CASSLAIRQGLHYEQYF
TRBV4-2,TRBJ1-2,many,TRBD1,TGTGCCAGCAGCCAAGGCACCGGGACAGCCTATGGCTACACCTTC,CASSQGTGTAYGYTF
TRBV3-1,TRBJ2-7,many,-,TGTGCCAGCAGCCAAGTTCGGACCGGCTACGAGCAGTACTTC,CASSQVRTGYEQYF
TRBV12-3/TRBV12-4,TRBJ2-5,many,TRBD1,TGTGCCAGCAGCCATAGAATGGGACAGGGGTACCAAGAGACCCAGTACTTC,CASSHRMGQGYQETQYF
TRBV7-3,TRBJ2-7,-,-,TGTGCCAGCAGCTCGGAGGGGGCGCTCTCCTACAATGAGCAGTACTTC,CASSSEGALSYNEQYF
TRBV7-3,TRBJ1-2,many,-,TGTGCCAGCAGCTTAAATCCAAACTATGGCTACACCTTC,CASSLNPNYGYTF
TRBV15,TRBJ2-5,-,-,TGTGCCACCAGCAGTTTCGGGGGCGCGAGGGAGACCCAGTACTTC,CATSSFGGARETQYF
TRBV10-3,TRBJ2-2,-,-,TGTGCCATCAGTGAAGAAGCGAACACCGGGGAGCTGTTTTTT,CAISEEANTGELFF
TRBV7-2,TRBJ2-6,-,-,TGTGCCAGCAGCTTAAGGGCAGGTTCGGGGACTGGGGCCAACGTCCTGACTTTC,CASSLRAGSGTGANVLTF
TRBV30,TRBJ1-2,few,-,TGTGCCTGGAGTGAAGGGGGTGACTATGGCTACACCTTC,CAWSEGGDYGYTF
TRBV4-1,TRBJ1-3,-,-,TGCGCCAGCAGCCAAGTTGTATCGCAGGGGAATACTGGAAACACCATATATTTT,CASSQVVSQGNTGNTIYF
TRBV12-3/TRBV12-4,TRBJ1-6,few,-,TGTGCCAGCAGTTCGATGACAGAGTTCCCCCACAAACCCCTCCACTTT,CASSSMTEFPHKPLHF